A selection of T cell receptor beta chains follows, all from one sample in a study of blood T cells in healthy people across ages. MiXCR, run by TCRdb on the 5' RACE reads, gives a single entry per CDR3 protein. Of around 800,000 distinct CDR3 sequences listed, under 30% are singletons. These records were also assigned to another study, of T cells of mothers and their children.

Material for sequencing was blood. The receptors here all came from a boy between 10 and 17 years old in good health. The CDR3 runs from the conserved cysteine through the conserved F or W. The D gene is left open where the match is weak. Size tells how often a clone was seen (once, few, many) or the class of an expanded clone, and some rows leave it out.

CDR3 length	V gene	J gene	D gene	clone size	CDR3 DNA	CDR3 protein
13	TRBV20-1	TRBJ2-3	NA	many	TGCAGTGCTAGTGGAGGGGGCACAGATACGCAGTATTTT	CSASGGGTDTQYF
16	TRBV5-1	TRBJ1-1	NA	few	TGCGCCAGCAGCGTCAACAAGGGACGGTCGAACACTGAAGCTTTCTTT	CASSVNKGRSNTEAFF
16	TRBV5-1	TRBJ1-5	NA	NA	TGCGCCAGCAGCTTGGGTCCCAGCTATAGCAATCAGCCCCAGCATTTT	CASSLGPSYSNQPQHF
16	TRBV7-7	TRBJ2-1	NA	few	TGTGCTAGCAGCTTAGTACCGGATAGCTCCTACAATGAGCAGTTCTTC	CASSLVPDSSYNEQFF
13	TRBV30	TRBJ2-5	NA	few	TGTGCCTGGGATCAGGGGGGCAGGGAGACCCAGTACTTC	CAWDQGGRETQYF
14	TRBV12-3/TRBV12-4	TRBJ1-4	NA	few	TGTGCCAGCAGCGCGTGGGAACCGAATGAAAAACTGTTTTTT	CASSAWEPNEKLFF
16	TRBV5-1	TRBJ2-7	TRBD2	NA	TGCGCCAGCAGCTTGCCCCCCGGGGGGGGGGAATACGAGCAGTACTTC	CASSLPPGGGEYEQYF
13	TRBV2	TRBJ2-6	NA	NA	TGTGCCAGCAAGAGCTCTGGGGCCAACGTCCTGACTTTC	CASKSSGANVLTF
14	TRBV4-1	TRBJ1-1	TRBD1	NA	TGCGCCAGCAGCCAGTACAGGGGGCCCACTGAAGCTTTCTTT	CASSQYRGPTEAFF
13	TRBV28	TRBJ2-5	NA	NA	TGTGCCAGCAGTTTTCTTAGGGCGGAGACCCAGTACTTC	CASSFLRAETQYF
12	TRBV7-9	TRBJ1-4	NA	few	TGTGCCAGCTCTGCCCTTAATGAAAAACTGTTTTTT	CASSALNEKLFF
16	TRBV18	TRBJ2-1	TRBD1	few	TGTGCCAGCTCACCACCGCGGACAGGGGTCTACAATGAGCAGTTCTTC	CASSPPRTGVYNEQFF
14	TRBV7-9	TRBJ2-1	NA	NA	TGTGCCAGCAGCTTAGGACGCCAGGGGTTTAGGCAGTTCTTC	CASSLGRQGFRQFF
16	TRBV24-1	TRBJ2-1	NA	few	TGTGCCACCAGTGACCGGACCGGGACTCGTGATCATGAGCAGTTCTTC	CATSDRTGTRDHEQFF
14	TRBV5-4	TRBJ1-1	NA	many	TGTGCCAGCAGCCCCCGGGGGGGCAGCACTGAAGCTTTCTTT	CASSPRGGSTEAFF
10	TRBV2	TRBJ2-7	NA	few	TGTGCCAGCAGAACCTACGAGCAGTACTTC	CASRTYEQYF
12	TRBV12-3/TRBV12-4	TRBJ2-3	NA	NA	TGTGCCAGCAGATTAGGGGCAGATACGCAGTATTTT	CASRLGADTQYF
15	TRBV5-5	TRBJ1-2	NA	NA	TGTGCCAGCAACCCGGGAGACAAGGGATTCTATGGCTACACCTTC	CASNPGDKGFYGYTF
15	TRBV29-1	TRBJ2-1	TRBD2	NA	TGCAGCGCTGCTAAACTAGCGGGGGACTACAATGAGCAGTTCTTC	CSAAKLAGDYNEQFF
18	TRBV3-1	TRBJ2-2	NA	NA	TGTGCCAGCAGCCAAGCCGACAGAGATTATACGAACACCGGGGAGCTGTTTTTT	CASSQADRDYTNTGELFF
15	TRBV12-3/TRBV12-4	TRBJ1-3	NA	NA	TGTGCCGCTGAGGGGGGATCAAGACCGGGAAACACCATATATTTT	CAAEGGSRPGNTIYF
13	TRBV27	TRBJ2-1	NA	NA	TGTGCCAGCAGCCCGGGACTCTCCAATGAGCAGTTCTTC	CASSPGLSNEQFF
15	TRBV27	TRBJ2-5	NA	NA	TGTGCCAGCAGGGGAAAGCCGGGGCCCGTGGAGACCCAGTACTTC	CASRGKPGPVETQYF
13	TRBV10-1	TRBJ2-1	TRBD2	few	TGCGCCAGCGGCGCCGCCGGGACTACGGAGCAGTTCTTC	CASGAAGTTEQFF